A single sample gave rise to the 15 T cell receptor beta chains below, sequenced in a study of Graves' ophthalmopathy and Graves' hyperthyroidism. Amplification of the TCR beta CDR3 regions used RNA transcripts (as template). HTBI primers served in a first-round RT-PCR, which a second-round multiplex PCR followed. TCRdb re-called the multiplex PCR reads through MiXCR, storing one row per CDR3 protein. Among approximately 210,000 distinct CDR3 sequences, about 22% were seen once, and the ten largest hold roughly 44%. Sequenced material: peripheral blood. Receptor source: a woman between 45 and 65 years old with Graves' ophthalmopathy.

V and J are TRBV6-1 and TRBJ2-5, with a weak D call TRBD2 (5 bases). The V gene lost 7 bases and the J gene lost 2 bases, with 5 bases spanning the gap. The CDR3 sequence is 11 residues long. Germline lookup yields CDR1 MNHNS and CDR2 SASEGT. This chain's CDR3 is CASTGQETQYF. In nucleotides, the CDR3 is TGTGCCAGCACGGGGCAAGAGACCCAGTACTTC.

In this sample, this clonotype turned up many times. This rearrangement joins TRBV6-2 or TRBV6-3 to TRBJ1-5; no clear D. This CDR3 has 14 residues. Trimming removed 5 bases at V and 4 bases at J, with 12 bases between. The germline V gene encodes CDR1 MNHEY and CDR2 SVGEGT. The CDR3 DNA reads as TGTGCCAGCAGTGGTCGAATGCGTAATCAGCCCCAGCATTTT. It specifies CASSGRMRNQPQHF.

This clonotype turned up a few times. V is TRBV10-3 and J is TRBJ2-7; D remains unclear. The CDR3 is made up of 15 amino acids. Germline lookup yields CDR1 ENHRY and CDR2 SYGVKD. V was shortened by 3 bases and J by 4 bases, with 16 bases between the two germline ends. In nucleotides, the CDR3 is TGTGCCATCAGTGACCCCTTTGTTGGAGTGTACGAGCAGTACTTC. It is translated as CAISDPFVGVYEQYF.

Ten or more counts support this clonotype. The CDR3 reads CASSPSGGRSEQYF. As DNA, the CDR3 is TGTGCCAGCAGCCCCTCCGGGGGACGGAGCGAGCAGTACTTC. The V and J genes are TRBV28 and TRBJ2-7; TRBD2 is a possible D gene (6 bases). This CDR3 is 14 amino acids long. Germline V gene data show CDR1 as MDHEN and CDR2 as SYDVKM. Between the trimmed V and J ends, which lost 6 bases and 6 bases, there was a span of 18 bases.

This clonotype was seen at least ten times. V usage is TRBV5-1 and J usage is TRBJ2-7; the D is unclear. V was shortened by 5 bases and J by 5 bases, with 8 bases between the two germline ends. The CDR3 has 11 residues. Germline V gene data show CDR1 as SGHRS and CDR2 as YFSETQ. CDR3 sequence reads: CASSVQNEQYF. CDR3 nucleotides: TGCGCCAGCAGTGTACAGAACGAGCAGTACTTC. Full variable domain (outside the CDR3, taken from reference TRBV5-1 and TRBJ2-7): KAGVTQTPRYLIKTRGQQVTLSCSPISGHRSVSWYQQTPGQGLQFLFEYFSETQRNKGNFPGRFSGRQFSNSRSEMNVSTLELGDSALYLCASSVQNEQYFGPGTRLTVT.

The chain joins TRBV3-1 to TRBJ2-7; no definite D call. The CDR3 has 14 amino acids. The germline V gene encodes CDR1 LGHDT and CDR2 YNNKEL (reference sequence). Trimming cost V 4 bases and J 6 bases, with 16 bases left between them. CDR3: CASSPRYPLGEQYF. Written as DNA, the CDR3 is TGTGCCAGCAGCCCCCGGTACCCCCTTGGCGAGCAGTACTTC.

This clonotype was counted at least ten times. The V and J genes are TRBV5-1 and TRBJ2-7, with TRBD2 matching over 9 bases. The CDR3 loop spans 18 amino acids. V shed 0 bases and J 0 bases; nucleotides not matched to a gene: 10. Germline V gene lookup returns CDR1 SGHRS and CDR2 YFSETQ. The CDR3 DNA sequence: TGCGCCAGCAGCTTGGCAGAAGGCGGGAGGGCCCTCTCCTACGAGCAGTACTTC. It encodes CASSLAEGGRALSYEQYF.

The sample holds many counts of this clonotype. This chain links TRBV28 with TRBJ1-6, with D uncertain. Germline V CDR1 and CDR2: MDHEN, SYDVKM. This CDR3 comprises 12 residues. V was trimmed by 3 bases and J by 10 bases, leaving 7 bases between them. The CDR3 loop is CASSFLGSPLHF. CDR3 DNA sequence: TGTGCCAGCAGTTTCTTGGGGTCACCCCTCCACTTT.

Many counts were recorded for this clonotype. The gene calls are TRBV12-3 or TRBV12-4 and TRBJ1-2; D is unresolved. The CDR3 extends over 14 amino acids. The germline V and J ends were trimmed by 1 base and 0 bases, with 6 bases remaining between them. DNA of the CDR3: TGTGCCAGCAGTTTAGGGGGTTCTAACTATGGCTACACCTTC. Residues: CASSLGGSNYGYTF.

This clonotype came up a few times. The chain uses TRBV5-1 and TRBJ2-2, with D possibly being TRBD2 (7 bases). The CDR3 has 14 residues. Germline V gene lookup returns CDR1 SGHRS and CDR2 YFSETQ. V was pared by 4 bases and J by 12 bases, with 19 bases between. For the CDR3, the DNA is TGCGCCAGCAGCGCGCCCGAACAGGGAGGGCAGCTGTTTTTT. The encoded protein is CASSAPEQGGQLFF.

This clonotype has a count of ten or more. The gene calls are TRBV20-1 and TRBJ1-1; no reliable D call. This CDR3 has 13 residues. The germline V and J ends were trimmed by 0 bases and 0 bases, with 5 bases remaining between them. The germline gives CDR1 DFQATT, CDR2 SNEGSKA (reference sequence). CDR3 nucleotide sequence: TGCAGTGCTAGAGATACAGTGAACACTGAAGCTTTCTTT. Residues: CSARDTVNTEAFF.

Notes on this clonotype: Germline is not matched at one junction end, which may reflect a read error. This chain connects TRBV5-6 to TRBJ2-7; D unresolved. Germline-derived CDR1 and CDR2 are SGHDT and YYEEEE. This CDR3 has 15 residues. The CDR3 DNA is TGTGTCAGCAGCTATCCCGGGTTAAGCTCCTACGAGCAGTACTTC. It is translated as CVSSYPGLSSYEQYF. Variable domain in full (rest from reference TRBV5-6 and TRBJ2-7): DAGVTQSPTHLIKTRGQQVTLRCSPKSGHDTVSWYQQALGQGPQFIFQYYEEEERQRGNFPDRFSGHQFPNYSSELNVNALLLGDSALYLCVSSYPGLSSYEQYFGPGTRLTVT.

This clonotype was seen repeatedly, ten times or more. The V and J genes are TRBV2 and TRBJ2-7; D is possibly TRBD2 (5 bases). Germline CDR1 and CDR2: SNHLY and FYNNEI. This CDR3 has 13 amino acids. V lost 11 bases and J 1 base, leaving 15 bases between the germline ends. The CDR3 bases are TGTGCCTGTTCGGCGGGTTTATCCTACGAGCAGTACTTC. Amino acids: CACSAGLSYEQYF.

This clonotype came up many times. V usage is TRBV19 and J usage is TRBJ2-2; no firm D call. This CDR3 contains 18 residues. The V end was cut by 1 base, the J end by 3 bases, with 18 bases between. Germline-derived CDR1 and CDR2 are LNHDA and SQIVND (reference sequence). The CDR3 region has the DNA TGTGCCAGTAGTATAGTTAAAGGGCGACCACCATACACCGGGGAGCTGTTTTTT. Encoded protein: CASSIVKGRPPYTGELFF. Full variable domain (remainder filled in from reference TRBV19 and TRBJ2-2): DGGITQSPKYLFRKEGQNVTLSCEQNLNHDAMYWYRQDPGQGLRLIYYSQIVNDFQKGDIAEGYSVSREKKESFPLTVTSAQKNPTAFYLCASSIVKGRPPYTGELFFGEGSRLTVL.

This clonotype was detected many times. The CDR3 loop reads CASSINSVAEQYF. The CDR3 DNA reads as TGTGCCAGCAGCATAAATTCGGTGGCCGAGCAGTACTTC. This sequence joins TRBV5-4 and TRBJ2-7; D is unresolved. The CDR3 contains 13 residues. V was trimmed by 4 bases and J by 6 bases, leaving 14 bases between them. Germline V gives CDR1 SGHNT, CDR2 YYREEE (reference sequence). Filled out from reference TRBV5-4 and TRBJ2-7, the complete variable domain reads ETGVTQSPTHLIKTRGQQVTLRCSSQSGHNTVSWYQQALGQGPQFIFQYYREEENGRGNFPPRFSGLQFPNYSSELNVNALELDDSALYLCASSINSVAEQYFGPGTRLTVT.